A single sample is the source of the 21 T cell receptor beta chains below, sequenced in a study of blood T cell repertoires in COVID-19. Repertoires were generated with immunoSEQ multiplex PCR, while TCRdb's copy carries only in-frame clones and drops some. In the table there are about 86,000 clones, 75% to 90% of which are singletons. The sequenced material came from peripheral blood. The source is a human donor in a cohort sampled during active COVID-19.

The V and J genes are TRBV11-2 and TRBJ2-3; D unresolved. Between the trimmed V and J ends, which lost 1 base and 4 bases, there was a span of 15 bases. CDR3 length: 16 residues. CDR1 and CDR2 from the germline V gene are SGHAT and FQNNGV. The CDR3 here is CASSLVGDFGADTQYF. CDR3 nucleotide sequence: TGTGCCAGCAGCTTAGTCGGAGACTTTGGAGCAGATACGCAGTATTTT.

This rearrangement joins TRBV2 to TRBJ1-2, with 7 bases lining up with TRBD1. The V segment lost 5 bases and the J segment 8 bases; nucleotides outside the gene matches: 14. The germline V gene encodes CDR1 SNHLY and CDR2 FYNNEI. The CDR3 is 15 amino acids. This CDR3 is CASSLRTGQEQGYTF. CDR3 nucleotide sequence: TGTGCCAGCAGTCTCAGGACAGGTCAGGAACAGGGCTACACCTTC.

J is TRBJ1-2 and V is TRBV24-1; D may be TRBD1 (6 bases). Germline V gene lookup returns CDR1 KGHDR and CDR2 SFDVKD. V was pared by 0 bases and J by 8 bases, with 9 bases between. CDR3 length equals 13 residues. In DNA form, the CDR3 reads TGTGCCACCAGTGATTTGCAGGGGTTGGGCTACACCTTC. This gives the protein CATSDLQGLGYTF.

V is TRBV19 and J is TRBJ2-1; possible D gene TRBD2, 6 bases. From germline, CDR1 is LNHDA and CDR2 SQIVND (reference sequence). This CDR3 contains 15 residues. Trimming took off 1 base at V and 2 bases at J, with 9 bases between the two ends. In DNA form, the CDR3 reads TGTGCCAGTAGTATAGGGGCTAGCGCCTACAATGAGCAGTTCTTC. Translating it yields CASSIGASAYNEQFF.

Note on this clone: In the same sample, other DNA sequences code for this CDR3. The CDR3 reads CASSLTSGSTDTQYF. CDR3 DNA: TGCGCCAGCAGCCTAACTAGCGGGAGCACAGATACGCAGTATTTT. V usage is TRBV5-1 and J usage is TRBJ2-3; 9 bases align to TRBD2. The V gene's germline CDR1 is SGHRS and CDR2 YFSETQ. The CDR3 covers 15 residues. With 4 bases clipped from V and 0 bases from J, the junction kept 3 bases outside the gene matches.

Concerning this clone: This CDR3 is also generated by other DNA sequences in the sample. The J gene is TRBJ1-2, the V gene TRBV7-9; no clear D gene. The CDR3 contains 12 residues. Per germline, CDR1 SEHNR and CDR2 FQNEAQ (reference sequence). V gave up 1 base and J gave up 8 bases, with 8 bases separating them. CDR3 bases: TGTGCCAGCAGCTTAGAAGTGCGGGGCTACACCTTC. Its translation: CASSLEVRGYTF.

The chain couples TRBV29-1 to TRBJ1-2; unclear D gene. Trimming took off 0 bases at V and 2 bases at J, with 10 bases between the two ends. This CDR3 is built from 14 residues. Germline V gene data show CDR1 as SQVTM and CDR2 as ANQGSEA. DNA for the CDR3: TGCAGCGTTGAAGATATAGCGGGGAACTATGGCTACACCTTC. It codes for CSVEDIAGNYGYTF.

The count of this clone is one. V is TRBV7-3 and J is TRBJ2-3; maybe TRBD2 (5 bases). Trimming took 4 bases from V and 10 from J, leaving 12 bases between them. The germline V gene has CDR1 SGHTA and CDR2 FQGTGA. This CDR3 region has 12 residues. The CDR3: CASSSGEGSQYF. In DNA form, the CDR3 reads TGTGCCAGCAGCTCCGGGGAAGGGTCGCAGTATTTT.

In this sample, this clone turned up once. J is TRBJ2-5 and V is TRBV9; TRBD2 matches at 13 bases. The germline V gene has CDR1 SGDLS and CDR2 YYNGEE. The CDR3 contains 16 residues. With V trimmed by 4 bases and J by 1 base, 4 bases remained unmatched. CDR3 in DNA: TGTGCCAGCAGCCCTGGGACTAGCGGGACCCAAGAGACCCAGTACTTC. Translating gives CASSPGTSGTQETQYF.

The rearrangement joins TRBV24-1 to TRBJ1-4; D is possibly TRBD1 (5 bases). With 4 bases removed from V and 8 bases from J, the gap between germline ends came to 13 bases. Germline V CDR1 and CDR2: KGHDR, SFDVKD. The CDR3 contains 14 residues. Written as DNA, the CDR3 is TGTGCCACCAGTGAAACAGGTTCCGGCGAAAAACTGTTTTTT. It codes for CATSETGSGEKLFF.

The gene calls are TRBV18 and TRBJ2-7; no firm D call. Germline-derived CDR1 and CDR2 are KGHSH and LQKENI. The CDR3 is 15 amino acids. The V end lost 4 bases, the J end lost 3 bases, and 16 bases lay between the germline ends. CDR3 DNA sequence: TGTGCCAGCTCACTAGGAGATCTGAGGAACTACGAGCAGTACTTC. This encodes CASSLGDLRNYEQYF.

The J gene is TRBJ2-2, the V gene TRBV29-1; tentative D call: TRBD2 (5 bases). The CDR3 covers 12 residues. The V end lost 0 bases, the J end lost 7 bases, and 6 bases lay between the germline ends. Germline values: CDR1 SQVTM, CDR2 ANQGSEA. CDR3 in amino acids: CSVEDRGGELFF. The CDR3 coding sequence is TGCAGCGTTGAAGATCGGGGCGGGGAGCTGTTTTTT.

The genes are TRBV5-6 and TRBJ2-3, with 10 bases lining up with TRBD2. Germline V gene lookup returns CDR1 SGHDT and CDR2 YYEEEE. The CDR3 sequence is 15 residues long. Trimming cost V 2 bases and J 5 bases; bases outside gene matches: 5. This CDR3 is CASSLTAGGLDTQYF. For the CDR3, the DNA is TGTGCCAGCAGCTTAACAGCGGGAGGGCTAGATACGCAGTATTTT.

This chain connects TRBV28 to TRBJ1-6, with D tentatively TRBD1 (6 bases). CDR3 length: 17 residues. Germline lookup yields CDR1 MDHEN and CDR2 SYDVKM. V gave up 8 bases and J gave up 10 bases, with 27 bases separating them. The DNA of the CDR3 is TGTGCCAGCGGGTCGAGTGCAGGGGTGGGATATGGGTCACCCCTCCACTTT. Amino acid sequence: CASGSSAGVGYGSPLHF.

The gene calls are TRBV12-3 or TRBV12-4 and TRBJ2-1; D is unresolved. Trimming cost V 3 bases and J 8 bases, with 8 bases left between them. CDR3 size: 12 residues. CDR3 DNA: TGTGCCAGCAGTTTCCCGTCCGATGAGCAGTTCTTC. Translated, it gives CASSFPSDEQFF.

The V call is TRBV11-2, the J call TRBJ2-5, with D unclear. The CDR3 has 13 amino acids. The germline CDR1 and CDR2 sequences are SGHAT and FQNNGV. V shed 5 bases and J shed 4 bases, with 11 bases lying between them. CDR3 protein: CASSREQAETQYF. The CDR3 nucleotides are TGTGCCAGCAGCCGAGAGCAGGCAGAGACCCAGTACTTC.

The chain couples TRBV4-1 to TRBJ2-5, with D perhaps TRBD1 (6 bases). The germline V gene has CDR1 MGHRA and CDR2 YSYEKL. The CDR3 has 16 amino acids. V was pared by 4 bases and J by 2 bases, with 17 bases between. CDR3 in amino acids: CASSRAGTGIQETQYF. Written as DNA, the CDR3 is TGCGCCAGCAGCCGGGCCGGCACAGGGATTCAAGAGACCCAGTACTTC.

This chain connects TRBV7-3 to TRBJ2-5; TRBD2 agrees at 8 bases. The V segment lost 5 bases and the J segment 4 bases; nucleotides outside the gene matches: 3. CDR1 and CDR2 from the germline V gene are SGHTA and FQGTGA. The CDR3 totals 13 residues. CDR3: CASSLSGIETQYF. The CDR3 DNA is TGTGCCAGCAGCCTTAGCGGGATAGAGACCCAGTACTTC.

This chain uses TRBV6-5 with TRBJ2-7; the match to TRBD2 covers 13 bases. The CDR3 length is 15 residues. J gave up 4 bases and V 8 bases, and 8 bases lay outside the gene matches. Germline V gene lookup returns CDR1 MNHEY and CDR2 SVGAGI. CDR3 residues: CASFDRTSGSYEQYF. The CDR3 nucleotides are TGTGCCAGCTTTGACCGGACTAGCGGGAGTTACGAGCAGTACTTC.

The chain links TRBV6-5 to TRBJ1-1; 8 bases map to TRBD1. The CDR3 loop spans 13 amino acids. The V segment lost 5 bases and the J segment 5 bases; nucleotides outside the gene matches: 4. The germline CDR1 and CDR2 sequences are MNHEY and SVGAGI. The CDR3, as DNA: TGTGCCAGCAGTCCAAGGACAGGGACTGAAGCTTTCTTT. Its translation: CASSPRTGTEAFF.

The chain uses TRBV10-1 and TRBJ2-3; D gene ambiguous. The CDR3 covers 15 residues. Trimming pared 6 bases from V and 5 bases from J, leaving 18 bases between. Germline V lookup: CDR1 WNHNN, CDR2 SYGVQD (reference sequence). The CDR3 here is CASSRDYQVRDTQYF. CDR3 in DNA: TGCGCCAGCAGCCGCGATTATCAAGTCCGAGATACGCAGTATTTT.